This T cell receptor (beta chain) was recorded in a study of blood T cells in healthy people across ages. CDR3 length: 15 amino acids. The germline CDR1 and CDR2 sequences are DFQATT and SNEGSKA (reference sequence). V lost 2 bases to trimming and J lost 7 bases; unmatched junction nucleotides: 11. Next came a second PCR, run for about 7 to 11 cycles, which used a sample-barcoded 5' primer along with a J-beta primer mix. TCRdb redid the calling of the 5' RACE reads with MiXCR, one entry per CDR3 protein. The sample comprises about 620,000 distinct CDR3 sequences, around 20% of which are singletons, and roughly 3.6% rests with the top ten.

V and J are TRBV20-1 and TRBJ1-5, with TRBD1 identical over 7 bases. The receptor comes from a man in his 70s in good health. Material: blood. This chain's CDR3 is CSARPDRAAWQPQHF. The CDR3 nucleotides read TGCAGTGCTAGACCCGACAGGGCTGCATGGCAGCCCCAGCATTTT.